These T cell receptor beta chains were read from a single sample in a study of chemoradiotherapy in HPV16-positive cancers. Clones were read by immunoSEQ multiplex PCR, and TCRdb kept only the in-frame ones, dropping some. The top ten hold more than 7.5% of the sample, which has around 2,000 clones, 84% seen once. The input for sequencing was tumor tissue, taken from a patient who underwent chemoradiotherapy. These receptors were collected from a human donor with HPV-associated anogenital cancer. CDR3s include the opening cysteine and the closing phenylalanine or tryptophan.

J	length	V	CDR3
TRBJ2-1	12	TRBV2	CASRALGHEQFF
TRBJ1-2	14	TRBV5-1	CASSDKTGAGGYTF
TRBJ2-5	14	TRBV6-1	CASSERTGKETQYF
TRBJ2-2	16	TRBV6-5	CASSYSRHLNTGELFF
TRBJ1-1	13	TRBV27	CASSFNLNTEAFF
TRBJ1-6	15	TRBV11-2	CASSLRRGRGSPLHF
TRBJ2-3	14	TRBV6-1	CASSEAQQADTQYF
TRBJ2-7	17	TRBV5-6	CASSNFARWGQNYEQYF
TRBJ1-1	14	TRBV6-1	CASWGVGSQFWAFF
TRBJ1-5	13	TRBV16	CASSRRGNQPQHF
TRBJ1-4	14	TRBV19	CASSIPGLKEKLFF
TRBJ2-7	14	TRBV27	CASSVSGLAHEQYF
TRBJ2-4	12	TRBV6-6	CASDEAKNIQYF
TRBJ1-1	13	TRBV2	CASSAGVDTEAFF
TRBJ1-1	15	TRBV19	CASSIVAAGGTEAFF
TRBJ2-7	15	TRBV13	CASSLKGGSLYEQYF
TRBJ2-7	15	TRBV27	CASSSSGLAGSVQYF
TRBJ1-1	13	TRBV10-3	CAISGGGHHHAFF
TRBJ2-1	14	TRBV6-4	CASSYRGDVDEQFF
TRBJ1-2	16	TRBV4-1	CASSREARATNYGYTF
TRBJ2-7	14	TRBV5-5	CASSLTGKAYEQYF
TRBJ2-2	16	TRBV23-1	CASSPRQDWKAGELFF
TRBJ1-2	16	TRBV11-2	CASSLTPRTTAVGYTF
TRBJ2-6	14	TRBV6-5	CASSLGSRANVLTF
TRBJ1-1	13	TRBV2	CASSEGPWTEAFF
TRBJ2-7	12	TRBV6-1	CASRWTAYEQYF
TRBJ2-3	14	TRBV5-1	CASSLVREADTQYF
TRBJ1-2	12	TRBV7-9	CASSLGRYGYTF
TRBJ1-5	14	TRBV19	CASRPDILSQPQHF
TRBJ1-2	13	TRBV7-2	CASSRGGWDGYTF
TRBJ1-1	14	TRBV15	CATSRGRFDTEAFF
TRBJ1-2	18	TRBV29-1	CSVVKFRDRGRSREGYTF
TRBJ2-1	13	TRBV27	CASSLASGNEQFF
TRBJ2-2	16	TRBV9	CASSVDPQGRTGELFF
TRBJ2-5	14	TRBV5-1	CASSFRTVQETQYF
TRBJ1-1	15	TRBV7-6	CASSSVQGANTEAFF
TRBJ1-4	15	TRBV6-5	CASSYTTGHNEKLFF
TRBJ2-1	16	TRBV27	CASSLSNGRGYNEQFF
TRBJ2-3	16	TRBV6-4	CASSDSTSGSTDTQYF
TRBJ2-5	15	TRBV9	CASSVAAAGRETQYF